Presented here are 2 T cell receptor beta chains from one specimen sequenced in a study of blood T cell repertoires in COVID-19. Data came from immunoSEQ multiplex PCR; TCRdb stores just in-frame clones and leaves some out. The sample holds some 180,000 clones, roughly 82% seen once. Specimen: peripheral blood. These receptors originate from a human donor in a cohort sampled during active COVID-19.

The CDR3 protein is CASSLSGRRNIQYF. The CDR3 coding sequence is TGTGCCAGCAGCCTCAGCGGGAGGCGAAACATTCAGTACTTC. This chain links TRBV28 with TRBJ2-4, with 9 bases matching TRBD2. The CDR3 has 14 residues. V shed 6 bases and J 6 bases; nucleotides not matched to a gene: 6. CDR1 and CDR2 (germline): MDHEN, SYDVKM. Variable domain in full (rest from reference TRBV28 and TRBJ2-4): DVKVTQSSRYLVKRTGEKVFLECVQDMDHENMFWYRQDPGLGLRLIYFSYDVKMKEKGDIPEGYSVSREKKERFSLILESASTNQTSMYLCASSLSGRRNIQYFGAGTRLSVL.

The CDR3 DNA is TGTGCCAGCAGTTTACGACTAAGGGGACTAGCGGGAGCCGACACCGGGGAGCTGTTTTTT. It codes for CASSLRLRGLAGADTGELFF. J is TRBJ2-2 and V is TRBV27; TRBD2 matches at 14 bases. V lost 2 bases to trimming and J lost 3 bases; unmatched junction nucleotides: 11. The length of the CDR3 is 20 residues. Germline V gene lookup returns CDR1 MNHEY and CDR2 SMNVEV (reference sequence).